Given below is one T cell receptor beta chain in context. Two consecutive negative NP/OP PCR tests, clearance, or resolved symptoms defined Cohort 3 recovery. Method: immunoSEQ multiplex PCR; TCRdb's copy keeps in-frame clones and lacks some. The sample shows more than 300,000 clones, about 88% of them seen only once. The data originate from a study of blood T cell repertoires in COVID-19. The CDR3 has 16 residues. Trimming cost V 5 bases and J 0 bases, with 14 bases left between them. From germline, CDR1 is LNHDA and CDR2 SQIVND (reference sequence). V and J are TRBV19 and TRBJ1-3; D is possibly TRBD1 (6 bases). The sequencing sample was made of PBMCs or T cells enriched from blood (not recorded which). The TCR sequence derives from a woman younger than 30 who had recovered from COVID-19. The CDR3, as DNA: TGTGCCAGTAGTGTGACAGGCGCAAGCTCTGGAAACACCATATATTTT. This encodes CASSVTGASSGNTIYF.